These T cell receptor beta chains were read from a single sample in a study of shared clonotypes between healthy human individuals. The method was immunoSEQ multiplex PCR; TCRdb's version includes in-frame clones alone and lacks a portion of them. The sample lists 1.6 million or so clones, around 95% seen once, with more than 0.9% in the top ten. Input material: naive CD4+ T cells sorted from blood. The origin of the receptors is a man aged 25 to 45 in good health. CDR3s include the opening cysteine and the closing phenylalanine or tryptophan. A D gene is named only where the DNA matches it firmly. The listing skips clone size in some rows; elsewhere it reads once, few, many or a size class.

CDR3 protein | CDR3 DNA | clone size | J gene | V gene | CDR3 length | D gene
CSVEVSGRTATGELFF | TGCAGCGTTGAAGTTAGCGGGAGGACGGCCACCGGGGAGCTGTTTTTT | - | TRBJ2-2 | TRBV29-1 | 16 | TRBD2
CASSQELAGAGEQFF | TGCGCCAGCAGCCAAGAACTAGCGGGAGCGGGTGAGCAGTTCTTC | - | TRBJ2-1 | TRBV4-3 | 15 | TRBD2
CASSHATDDEQFF | TGCGCCAGCAGCCATGCTACTGATGATGAGCAGTTCTTC | - | TRBJ2-1 | TRBV4-3 | 13 | -
CASSQVRNSGANVLTF | TGTGCCAGCAGCCAAGTCCGTAACTCTGGGGCCAACGTCCTGACTTTC | once | TRBJ2-6 | TRBV4-2 | 16 | -
CASSVEVWLAGNTIYF | TGTGCCAGCAGCGTAGAAGTATGGCTGGCTGGAAACACCATATATTTT | once | TRBJ1-3 | TRBV9 | 16 | -
CASSGVPRSTGELFF | TGTGCCAGCAGTGGAGTGCCCAGGTCAACCGGGGAGCTGTTTTTT | - | TRBJ2-2 | TRBV6-1 | 15 | -
CASSSSYEQYF | TGTGCCAGCAGTTCCTCCTACGAGCAGTACTTC | few | TRBJ2-7 | TRBV27 | 11 | -
CASSQTAYNEQFF | TGTGCCAGCAGCCAAACAGCGTACAATGAGCAGTTCTTC | - | TRBJ2-1 | TRBV6-6 | 13 | -
CSVGLAQKNIQYF | TGCAGCGTCGGACTAGCCCAAAAAAACATTCAGTACTTC | - | TRBJ2-4 | TRBV29-1 | 13 | TRBD2
CASSQGNSGRAGTQYF | TGCGCCAGCAGCCAAGGGAATAGCGGGAGGGCCGGCACGCAGTATTTT | - | TRBJ2-3 | TRBV4-1 | 16 | TRBD2
CASSVSQSTDTQYF | TGTGCCAGCAGTGTCAGTCAGAGCACAGATACGCAGTATTTT | - | TRBJ2-3 | TRBV6-1 | 14 | -
CASSPRTENTGELFF | TGTGCCAGCAGCCCCCGGACGGAAAACACCGGGGAGCTGTTTTTT | - | TRBJ2-2 | TRBV11-2 | 15 | -
CASSTTGVHEQYF | TGTGCCAGTAGTACGACAGGGGTCCACGAGCAGTACTTC | - | TRBJ2-7 | TRBV19 | 13 | TRBD1
CASSQEPTGGQGRPNEKLFF | TGCGCCAGCAGCCAAGAGCCCACCGGGGGTCAGGGTCGTCCTAATGAAAAACTGTTTTTT | once | TRBJ1-4 | TRBV4-3 | 20 | -
CAWKRIGSPEQFF | TGTGCCTGGAAGAGGATTGGTAGCCCTGAGCAGTTCTTC | once | TRBJ2-1 | TRBV30 | 13 | -
CASSLGAQILDTQYF | TGCGCCAGCAGCTTGGGGGCTCAGATATTGGATACGCAGTATTTT | - | TRBJ2-3 | TRBV5-1 | 15 | -
CASSPSGSNTGELFF | TGTGCCAGTAGCCCTAGCGGTTCGAACACCGGGGAGCTGTTTTTT | - | TRBJ2-2 | TRBV19 | 15 | TRBD2
CASMGGGETQYF | TGTGCCAGCATGGGCGGGGGCGAGACCCAGTACTTC | - | TRBJ2-5 | TRBV25-1 | 12 | -
CASSLIGQGQYNEQFF | TGTGCCAGCAGCTTAATCGGACAGGGTCAGTACAATGAGCAGTTCTTC | - | TRBJ2-1 | TRBV14 | 16 | TRBD1
CASRGIQGIGTEAFF | TGTGCCAGCAGGGGGATACAGGGGATTGGCACTGAAGCTTTCTTT | - | TRBJ1-1 | TRBV6-5 | 15 | TRBD1
CASSQESLGFSEQFF | TGCGCCAGCAGCCAAGAAAGCTTGGGATTCAGCGAGCAGTTCTTC | - | TRBJ2-1 | TRBV4-1 | 15 | -
CASSEGLASPNEQFF | TGTGCCAGCTCAGAAGGACTAGCGAGTCCCAATGAGCAGTTCTTC | - | TRBJ2-1 | TRBV18 | 15 | TRBD2
CASSLRPGAGNTIYF | TGTGCCAGCAGCTTAAGGCCAGGGGCTGGAAACACCATATATTTT | - | TRBJ1-3 | TRBV7-2 | 15 | -
CATSNQGGETQYF | TGTGCCACCTCGAACCAGGGAGGGGAGACCCAGTACTTC | - | TRBJ2-5 | TRBV19 | 13 | TRBD2
CASSLFQGADTEAFF | TGTGCCAGCAGTTTGTTTCAGGGGGCCGACACTGAAGCTTTCTTT | - | TRBJ1-1 | TRBV28 | 15 | TRBD1
CASSLKTGEINEQFF | TGTGCCAGCTCACTTAAGACAGGGGAGATCAATGAGCAGTTCTTC | - | TRBJ2-1 | TRBV18 | 15 | TRBD1
CALQSSTYEQYF | TGTGCCTTACAATCCAGCACCTACGAGCAGTACTTC | - | TRBJ2-7 | TRBV30 | 12 | -
CAIRSEPPGANVLTF | TGTGCCATCAGAAGCGAACCCCCTGGGGCCAACGTCCTGACTTTC | - | TRBJ2-6 | TRBV10-3 | 15 | -
CSVSIAGGKGETQYF | TGCAGCGTTTCGATAGCGGGAGGGAAGGGCGAGACCCAGTACTTC | - | TRBJ2-5 | TRBV29-1 | 15 | TRBD2
CASSLDQTAHRTF | TGTGCCAGCAGCTTAGATCAGACAGCCCACCGCACCTTC | - | TRBJ1-2 | TRBV11-3 | 13 | -
CASSRAKLSNQPQHF | TGTGCCAGTAGTAGGGCAAAACTTAGCAATCAGCCCCAGCATTTT | - | TRBJ1-5 | TRBV19 | 15 | -
CASRARGFNEQFF | TGTGCCAGCAGGGCGAGAGGGTTCAATGAGCAGTTCTTC | - | TRBJ2-1 | TRBV5-4 | 13 | -
CASSNRAGVGPRGANVLTF | TGTGCCAGCAGCAATCGGGCGGGAGTGGGCCCACGGGGGGCCAACGTCCTGACTTTC | - | TRBJ2-6 | TRBV21-1 | 19 | -
CASSPPKGAPTDYEQYF | TGTGCCAGCTCACCACCCAAGGGGGCTCCTACCGACTACGAGCAGTACTTC | - | TRBJ2-7 | TRBV18 | 17 | TRBD1
CASSRTGLAGEYEQYF | TGTGCCAGCTCACGCACGGGACTAGCGGGAGAATACGAGCAGTACTTC | - | TRBJ2-7 | TRBV18 | 16 | TRBD2
CASSYAGTGNTEAFF | TGTGCCAGCAGTTACGCCGGGACAGGGAACACTGAAGCTTTCTTT | - | TRBJ1-1 | TRBV6-6 | 15 | TRBD1
CASSLYTDRVNLDTQYF | TGTGCCAGCAGTTTATATACGGACAGGGTTAATTTAGATACGCAGTATTTT | - | TRBJ2-3 | TRBV27 | 17 | TRBD1
CASSLELRGTYEQYF | TGTGCCAGCAGCTTGGAGTTGCGGGGGACCTACGAGCAGTACTTC | - | TRBJ2-7 | TRBV5-5 | 15 | TRBD2
CASSLSWSGTGELFF | TGTGCCAGCAGTTTATCCTGGTCCGGCACCGGGGAGCTGTTTTTT | - | TRBJ2-2 | TRBV27 | 15 | -
CASRFGLANTGELFF | TGCGCCAGCAGATTCGGACTAGCGAACACCGGGGAGCTGTTTTTT | - | TRBJ2-2 | TRBV5-1 | 15 | TRBD2
CASSMNSYEQYF | TGTGCCAGTAGTATGAACAGCTACGAGCAGTACTTC | - | TRBJ2-7 | TRBV19 | 12 | -
CASSLSGTLTDTQYF | TGCGCCAGCAGCTTATCCGGGACTCTCACAGATACGCAGTATTTT | - | TRBJ2-3 | TRBV5-1 | 15 | -
CASSLVSLRGGTGNTGELFF | TGCGCCAGCAGCTTGGTTTCCCTACGGGGCGGGACGGGCAACACCGGGGAGCTGTTTTTT | - | TRBJ2-2 | TRBV5-1 | 20 | -
CASILEDRGTYEQYF | TGTGCCAGCATCCTAGAGGACAGGGGCACCTACGAGCAGTACTTC | - | TRBJ2-7 | TRBV7-9 | 15 | TRBD1
CASSTWTGIGNQPQHF | TGTGCCAGTAGTACCTGGACAGGGATCGGCAATCAGCCCCAGCATTTT | - | TRBJ1-5 | TRBV19 | 16 | TRBD1
CATSGGLVEQYF | TGTGCCACCAGCGGGGGACTCGTCGAGCAGTACTTC | - | TRBJ2-7 | TRBV15 | 12 | -
CASSLGDGDSYEQYF | TGCGCCAGCAGCCTGGGGGACGGAGACTCCTACGAGCAGTACTTC | - | TRBJ2-7 | TRBV5-1 | 15 | -
CASKQGQGKETQYF | TGTGCCAGCAAACAGGGCCAGGGAAAAGAGACCCAGTACTTC | - | TRBJ2-5 | TRBV2 | 14 | -
CASSLGQPQHGRSYEQYF | TGTGCCAGCAGCTTAGGGCAGCCCCAACACGGTCGCTCCTACGAGCAGTACTTC | - | TRBJ2-7 | TRBV11-2 | 18 | -
CASSRGETQYF | TGTGCCAGCAGTCGGGGGGAGACCCAGTACTTC | - | TRBJ2-5 | TRBV6-5 | 11 | -
CASSRERAGGEKLFF | TGCGCCAGCAGCCGTGAGAGGGCTGGGGGGGAAAAACTGTTTTTT | - | TRBJ1-4 | TRBV4-1 | 15 | -
CASSLGRIADEKLFF | TGTGCCAGCAGCTTAGGTCGGATAGCGGATGAAAAACTGTTTTTT | - | TRBJ1-4 | TRBV7-9 | 15 | -
CASSPSQGDTEAFF | TGTGCCAGCTCACCCTCACAGGGGGACACTGAAGCTTTCTTT | - | TRBJ1-1 | TRBV18 | 14 | TRBD1
CASSRLAAKRQYF | TGTGCCAGCAGCCGGCTAGCGGCTAAGCGGCAGTACTTC | - | TRBJ2-7 | TRBV2 | 13 | TRBD2